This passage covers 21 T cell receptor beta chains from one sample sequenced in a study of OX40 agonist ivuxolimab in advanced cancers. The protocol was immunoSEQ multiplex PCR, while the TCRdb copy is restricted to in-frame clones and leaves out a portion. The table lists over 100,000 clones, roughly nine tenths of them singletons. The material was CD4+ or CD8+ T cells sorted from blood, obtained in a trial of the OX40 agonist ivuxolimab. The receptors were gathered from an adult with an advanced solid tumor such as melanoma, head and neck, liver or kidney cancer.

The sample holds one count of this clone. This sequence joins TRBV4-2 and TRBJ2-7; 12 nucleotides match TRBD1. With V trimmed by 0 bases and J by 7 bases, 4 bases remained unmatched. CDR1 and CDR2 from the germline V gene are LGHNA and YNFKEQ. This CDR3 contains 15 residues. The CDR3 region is CASSQEGQGAKEQYF. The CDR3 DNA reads TGTGCCAGCAGCCAAGAGGGACAGGGGGCGAAGGAGCAGTACTTC.

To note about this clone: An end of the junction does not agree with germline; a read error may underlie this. The CDR3 here is CASSLYRGSQPQHF. The CDR3 region has the DNA TGTGCCAGTAGTTTATACAGGGGAAGTCAGCCCCAGCATTTT. The V call is TRBV28, the J call TRBJ1-5; 7 nucleotides align to TRBD1. The CDR3 extends over 14 amino acids. Per germline, CDR1 MDHEN and CDR2 SYDVKM.

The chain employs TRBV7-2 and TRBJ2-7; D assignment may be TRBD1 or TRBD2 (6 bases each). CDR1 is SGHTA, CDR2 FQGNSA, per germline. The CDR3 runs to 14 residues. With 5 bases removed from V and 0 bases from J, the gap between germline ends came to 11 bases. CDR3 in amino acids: CASSQGGSSYEQYF. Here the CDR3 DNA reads TGTGCCAGCAGCCAAGGGGGGAGCTCCTACGAGCAGTACTTC.

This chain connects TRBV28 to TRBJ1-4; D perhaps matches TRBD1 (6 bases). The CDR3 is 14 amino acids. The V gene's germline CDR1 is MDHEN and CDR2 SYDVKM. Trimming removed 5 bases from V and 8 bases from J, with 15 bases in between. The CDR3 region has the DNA TGTGCCAGCAGTGAACAGGGAAGGAAGGAAAAACTGTTTTTT. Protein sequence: CASSEQGRKEKLFF.

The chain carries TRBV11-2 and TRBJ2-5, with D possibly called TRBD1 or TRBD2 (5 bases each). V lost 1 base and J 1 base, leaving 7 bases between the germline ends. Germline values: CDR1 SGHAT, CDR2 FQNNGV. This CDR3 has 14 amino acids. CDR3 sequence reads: CASSLAGPQETQYF. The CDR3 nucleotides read TGTGCCAGCAGCTTAGCGGGGCCCCAAGAGACCCAGTACTTC.

The CDR3, as DNA: TGTGCCAGTAGACGGACGGCGGACCACATCTATGGCTACACCTTC. It translates to CASRRTADHIYGYTF. The rearrangement links TRBV19 to TRBJ1-2; D remains ambiguous. V lost 6 bases and J 4 bases, leaving 18 bases between the germline ends. This CDR3 is built from 15 residues. CDR1 is LNHDA and CDR2 is SQIVND in the germline V gene (reference sequence). Filled out from reference TRBV19 and TRBJ1-2, the complete variable domain reads DGGITQSPKYLFRKEGQNVTLSCEQNLNHDAMYWYRQDPGQGLRLIYYSQIVNDFQKGDIAEGYSVSREKKESFPLTVTSAQKNPTAFYLCASRRTADHIYGYTFGSGTRLTVV.

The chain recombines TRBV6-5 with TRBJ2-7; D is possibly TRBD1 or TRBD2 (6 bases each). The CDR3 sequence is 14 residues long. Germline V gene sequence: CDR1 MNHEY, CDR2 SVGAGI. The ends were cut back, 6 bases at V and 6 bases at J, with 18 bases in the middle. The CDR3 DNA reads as TGTGCCAGCAGACTAACAGGGACCGGGGGCGAGCAGTACTTC. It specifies CASRLTGTGGEQYF.

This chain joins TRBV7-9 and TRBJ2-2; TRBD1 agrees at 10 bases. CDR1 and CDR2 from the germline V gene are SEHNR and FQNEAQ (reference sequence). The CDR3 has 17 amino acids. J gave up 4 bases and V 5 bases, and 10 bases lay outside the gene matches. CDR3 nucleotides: TGTGCCAGCAGCCCTACAACGGGACAGGGGCCCACCGGGGAGCTGTTTTTT. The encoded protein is CASSPTTGQGPTGELFF. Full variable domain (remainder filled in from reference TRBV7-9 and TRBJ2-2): DTGVSQNPRHKITKRGQNVTFRCDPISEHNRLYWYRQTLGQGPEFLTYFQNEAQLEKSRLLSDRFSAERPKGSFSTLEIQRTEQGDSAMYLCASSPTTGQGPTGELFFGEGSRLTVL.

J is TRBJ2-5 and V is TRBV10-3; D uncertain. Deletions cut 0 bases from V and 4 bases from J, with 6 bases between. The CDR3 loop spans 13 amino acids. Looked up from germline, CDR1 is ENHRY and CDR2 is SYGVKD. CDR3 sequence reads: CAISESDRETQYF. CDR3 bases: TGTGCCATCAGTGAGTCGGATCGAGAGACCCAGTACTTC.

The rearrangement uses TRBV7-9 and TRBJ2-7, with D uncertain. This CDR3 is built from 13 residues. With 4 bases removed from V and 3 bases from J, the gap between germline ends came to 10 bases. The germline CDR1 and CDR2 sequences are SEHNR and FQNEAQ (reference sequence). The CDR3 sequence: CASSSWQDYEQYF. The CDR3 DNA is TGTGCCAGCAGCTCTTGGCAGGACTACGAGCAGTACTTC.

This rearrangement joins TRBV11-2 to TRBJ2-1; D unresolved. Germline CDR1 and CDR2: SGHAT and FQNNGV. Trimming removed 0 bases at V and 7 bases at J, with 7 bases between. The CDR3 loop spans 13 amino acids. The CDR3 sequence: CASSLDLPNEQFF. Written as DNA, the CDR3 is TGTGCCAGCAGCTTAGACTTACCTAATGAGCAGTTCTTC.

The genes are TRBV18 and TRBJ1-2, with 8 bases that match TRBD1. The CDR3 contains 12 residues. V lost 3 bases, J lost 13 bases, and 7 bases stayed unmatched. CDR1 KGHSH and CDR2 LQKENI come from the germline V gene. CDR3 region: CASSPRTGSLTF. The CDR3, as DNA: TGTGCCAGCTCACCTCGGACAGGGTCTCTCACCTTC.

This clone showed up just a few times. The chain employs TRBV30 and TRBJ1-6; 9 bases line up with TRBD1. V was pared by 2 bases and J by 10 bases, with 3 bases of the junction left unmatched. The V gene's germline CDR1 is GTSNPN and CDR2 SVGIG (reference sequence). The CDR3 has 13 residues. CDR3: CAWSLQGASPLHF. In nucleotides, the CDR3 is TGTGCCTGGAGTCTACAGGGGGCGTCACCCCTCCACTTT. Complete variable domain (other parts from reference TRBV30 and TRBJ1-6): SQTIHQWPATLVQPVGSPLSLECTVEGTSNPNLYWYRQAAGRGLQLLFYSVGIGQISSEVPQNLSASRPQDRQFILSSKKLLLSDSGFYLCAWSLQGASPLHFGNGTRLTVT.

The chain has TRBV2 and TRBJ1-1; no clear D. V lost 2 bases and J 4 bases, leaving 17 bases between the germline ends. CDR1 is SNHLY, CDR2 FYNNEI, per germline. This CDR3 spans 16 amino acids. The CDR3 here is CASSEISIRGITEAFF. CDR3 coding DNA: TGTGCCAGCAGTGAAATCTCGATACGGGGTATCACTGAAGCTTTCTTT.

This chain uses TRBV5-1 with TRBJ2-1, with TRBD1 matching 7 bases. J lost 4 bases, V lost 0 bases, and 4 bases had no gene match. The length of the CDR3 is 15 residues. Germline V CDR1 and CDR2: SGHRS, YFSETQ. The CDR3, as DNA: TGCGCCAGCAGCTTGGGGGACAGACCATACAATGAGCAGTTCTTC. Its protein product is CASSLGDRPYNEQFF. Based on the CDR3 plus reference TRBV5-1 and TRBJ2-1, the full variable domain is KAGVTQTPRYLIKTRGQQVTLSCSPISGHRSVSWYQQTPGQGLQFLFEYFSETQRNKGNFPGRFSGRQFSNSRSEMNVSTLELGDSALYLCASSLGDRPYNEQFFGPGTRLTVL.

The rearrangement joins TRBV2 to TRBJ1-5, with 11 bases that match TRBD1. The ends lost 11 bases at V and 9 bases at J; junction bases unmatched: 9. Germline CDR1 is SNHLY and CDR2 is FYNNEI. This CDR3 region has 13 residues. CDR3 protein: CAGGQGVIPPQHF. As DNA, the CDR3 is TGTGCCGGGGGACAGGGGGTGATCCCGCCCCAGCATTTT.

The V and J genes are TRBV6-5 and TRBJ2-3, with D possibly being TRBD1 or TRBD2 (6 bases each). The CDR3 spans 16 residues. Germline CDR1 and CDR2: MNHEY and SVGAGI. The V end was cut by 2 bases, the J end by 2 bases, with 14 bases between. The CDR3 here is CASSYGRGAPTDTQYF. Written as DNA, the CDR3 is TGTGCCAGCAGTTACGGAAGGGGGGCGCCCACAGATACGCAGTATTTT.

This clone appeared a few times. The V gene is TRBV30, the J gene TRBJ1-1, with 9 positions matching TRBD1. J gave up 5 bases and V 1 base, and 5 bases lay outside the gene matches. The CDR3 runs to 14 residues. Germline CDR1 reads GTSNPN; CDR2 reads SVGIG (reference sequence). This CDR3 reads CAWSAGTGRTEAFF. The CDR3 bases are TGTGCCTGGAGTGCCGGGACAGGGCGGACTGAAGCTTTCTTT.

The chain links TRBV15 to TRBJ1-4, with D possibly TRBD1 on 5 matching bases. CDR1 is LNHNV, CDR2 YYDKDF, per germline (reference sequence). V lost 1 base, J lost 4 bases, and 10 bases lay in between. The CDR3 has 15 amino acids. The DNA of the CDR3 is TGTGCCACCAGCAGAGCTGGGACGGGTAATGAAAAACTGTTTTTT. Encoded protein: CATSRAGTGNEKLFF.

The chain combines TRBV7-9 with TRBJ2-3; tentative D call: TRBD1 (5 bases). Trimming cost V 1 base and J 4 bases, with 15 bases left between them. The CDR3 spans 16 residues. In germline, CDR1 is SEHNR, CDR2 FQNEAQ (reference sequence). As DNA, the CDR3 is TGTGCCAGCAGCTTAGGCAGGGTCGGTATCTCAGATACGCAGTATTTT. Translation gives CASSLGRVGISDTQYF.

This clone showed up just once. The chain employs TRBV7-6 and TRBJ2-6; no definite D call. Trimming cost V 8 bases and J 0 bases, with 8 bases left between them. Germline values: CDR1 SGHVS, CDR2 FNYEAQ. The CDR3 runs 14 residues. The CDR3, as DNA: TGTGCCAGCGGAGCCAGCTCTGGGGCCAACGTCCTGACTTTC. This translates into CASGASSGANVLTF.